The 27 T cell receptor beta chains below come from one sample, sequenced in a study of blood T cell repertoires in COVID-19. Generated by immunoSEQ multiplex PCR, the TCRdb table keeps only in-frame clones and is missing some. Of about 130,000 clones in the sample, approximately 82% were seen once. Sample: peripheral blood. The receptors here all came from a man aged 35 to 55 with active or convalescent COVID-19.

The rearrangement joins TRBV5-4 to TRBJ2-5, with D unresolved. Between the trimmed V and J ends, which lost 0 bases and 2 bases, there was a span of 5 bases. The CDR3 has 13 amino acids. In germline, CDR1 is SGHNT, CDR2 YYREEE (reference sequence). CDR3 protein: CASSLDLQETQYF. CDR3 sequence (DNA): TGTGCCAGCAGCTTGGACTTGCAAGAGACCCAGTACTTC.

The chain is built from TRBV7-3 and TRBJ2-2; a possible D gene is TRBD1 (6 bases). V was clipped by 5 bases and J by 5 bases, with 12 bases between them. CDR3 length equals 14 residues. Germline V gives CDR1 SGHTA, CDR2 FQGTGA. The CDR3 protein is CASSQQGPTGELFF. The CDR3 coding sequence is TGTGCCAGCAGCCAACAGGGACCTACCGGGGAGCTGTTTTTT. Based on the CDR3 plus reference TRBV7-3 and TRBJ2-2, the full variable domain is GAGVSQTPSNKVTEKGKYVELRCDPISGHTALYWYRQSLGQGPEFLIYFQGTGAADDSGLPNDRFFAVRPEGSVSTLKIQRTERGDSAVYLCASSQQGPTGELFFGEGSRLTVL.

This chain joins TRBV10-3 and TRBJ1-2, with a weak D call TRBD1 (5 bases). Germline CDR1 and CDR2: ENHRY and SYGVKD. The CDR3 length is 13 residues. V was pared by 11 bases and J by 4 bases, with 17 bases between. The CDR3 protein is CALSAGDGYGYTF. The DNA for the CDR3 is TGTGCCCTATCAGCGGGGGACGGCTATGGCTACACCTTC.

The CDR3 DNA follows: TGTGCCAGCAGCTTGGAGTCAGCGTATTCACCCCTCCACTTT. It specifies CASSLESAYSPLHF. The genes are TRBV5-5 and TRBJ1-6; D remains ambiguous. The CDR3 totals 14 residues. Germline CDR1 SGHKS, CDR2 YYEKEE (reference sequence). V lost 0 bases to trimming and J lost 8 bases, with 9 bases between them.

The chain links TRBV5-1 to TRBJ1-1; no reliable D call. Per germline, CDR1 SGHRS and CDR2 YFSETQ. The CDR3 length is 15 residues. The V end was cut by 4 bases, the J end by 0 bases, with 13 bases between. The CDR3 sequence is CASSREPSMNTEAFF. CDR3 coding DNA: TGCGCCAGCAGCAGGGAGCCCAGCATGAACACTGAAGCTTTCTTT.

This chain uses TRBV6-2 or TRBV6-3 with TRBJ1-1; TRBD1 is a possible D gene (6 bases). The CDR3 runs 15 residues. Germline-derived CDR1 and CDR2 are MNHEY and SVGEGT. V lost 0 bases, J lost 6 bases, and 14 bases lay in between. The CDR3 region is CASSYSRAGAAEAFF. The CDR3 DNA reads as TGTGCCAGCAGTTACTCGAGAGCAGGGGCCGCTGAAGCTTTCTTT.

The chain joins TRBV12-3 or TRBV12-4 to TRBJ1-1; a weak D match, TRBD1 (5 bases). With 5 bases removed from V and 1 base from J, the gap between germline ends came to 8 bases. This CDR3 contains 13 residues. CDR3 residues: CASSIQGNTEAFF. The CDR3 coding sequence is TGTGCCAGCAGTATTCAGGGGAACACTGAAGCTTTCTTT.

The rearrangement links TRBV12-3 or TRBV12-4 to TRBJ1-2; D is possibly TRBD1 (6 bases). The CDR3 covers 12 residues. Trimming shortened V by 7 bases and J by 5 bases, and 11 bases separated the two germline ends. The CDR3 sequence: CASTTGPYGYTF. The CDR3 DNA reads TGTGCCAGCACGACAGGACCGTATGGCTACACCTTC.

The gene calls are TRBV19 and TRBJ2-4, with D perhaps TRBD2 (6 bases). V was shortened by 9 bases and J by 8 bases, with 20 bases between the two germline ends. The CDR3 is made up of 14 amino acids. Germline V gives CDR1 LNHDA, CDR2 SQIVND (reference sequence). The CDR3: CASRARGGIDIQYF. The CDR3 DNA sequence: TGTGCCAGCAGAGCCCGGGGAGGTATAGACATTCAGTACTTC.

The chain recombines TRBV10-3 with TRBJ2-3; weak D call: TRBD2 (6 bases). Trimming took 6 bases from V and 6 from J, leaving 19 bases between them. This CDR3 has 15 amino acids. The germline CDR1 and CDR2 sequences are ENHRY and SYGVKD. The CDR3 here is CAISRGDPMVDTQYF. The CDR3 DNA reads TGTGCCATCAGCCGCGGGGACCCTATGGTGGATACGCAGTATTTT.

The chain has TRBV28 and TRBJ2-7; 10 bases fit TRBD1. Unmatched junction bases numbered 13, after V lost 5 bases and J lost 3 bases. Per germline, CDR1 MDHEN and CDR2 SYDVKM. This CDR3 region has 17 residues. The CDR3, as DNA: TGTGCCAGCAGTGAAGTCCTAGGGACAGGGGATCTCTACGAGCAGTACTTC. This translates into CASSEVLGTGDLYEQYF.

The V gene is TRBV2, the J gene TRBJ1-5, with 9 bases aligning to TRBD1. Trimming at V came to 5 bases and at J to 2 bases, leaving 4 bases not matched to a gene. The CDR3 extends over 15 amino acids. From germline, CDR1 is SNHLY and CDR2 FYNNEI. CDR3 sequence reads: CASSRTGEGNQPQHF. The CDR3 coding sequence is TGTGCCAGCAGTCGGACAGGGGAGGGCAATCAGCCCCAGCATTTT.

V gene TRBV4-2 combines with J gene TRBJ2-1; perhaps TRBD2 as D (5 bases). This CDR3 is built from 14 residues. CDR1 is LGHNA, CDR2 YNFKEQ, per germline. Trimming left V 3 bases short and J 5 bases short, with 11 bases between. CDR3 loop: CASSHVDGDNEQFF. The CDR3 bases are TGTGCCAGCAGCCACGTCGACGGGGACAATGAGCAGTTCTTC.

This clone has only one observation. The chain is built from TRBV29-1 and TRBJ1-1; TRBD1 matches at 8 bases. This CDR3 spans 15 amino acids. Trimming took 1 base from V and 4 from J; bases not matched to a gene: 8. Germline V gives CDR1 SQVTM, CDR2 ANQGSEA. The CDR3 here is CSVEGPQGAITEAFF. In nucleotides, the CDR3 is TGCAGCGTTGAAGGCCCCCAGGGGGCAATCACTGAAGCTTTCTTT.

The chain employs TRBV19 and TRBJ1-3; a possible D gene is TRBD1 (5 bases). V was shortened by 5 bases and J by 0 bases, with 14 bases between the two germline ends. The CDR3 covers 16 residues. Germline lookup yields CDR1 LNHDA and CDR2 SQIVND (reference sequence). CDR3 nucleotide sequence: TGTGCCAGTAGTTCCCGACAGTTCTACTCTGGAAACACCATATATTTT. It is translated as CASSSRQFYSGNTIYF.

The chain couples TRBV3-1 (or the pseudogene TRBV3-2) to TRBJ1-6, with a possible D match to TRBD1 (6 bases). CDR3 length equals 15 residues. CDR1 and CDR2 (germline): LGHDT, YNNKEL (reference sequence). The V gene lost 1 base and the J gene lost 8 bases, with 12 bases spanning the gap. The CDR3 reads CASSQVNRVHSPLHF. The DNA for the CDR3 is TGTGCCAGCAGCCAAGTTAACAGGGTCCATTCACCCCTCCACTTT.

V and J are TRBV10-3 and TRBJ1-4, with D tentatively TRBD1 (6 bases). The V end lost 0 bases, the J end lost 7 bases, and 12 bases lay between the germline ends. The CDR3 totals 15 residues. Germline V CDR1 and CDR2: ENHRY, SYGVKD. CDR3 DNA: TGTGCCATCAGTGAGTCGCGGGGGGCTGGTGAAAAACTGTTTTTT. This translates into CAISESRGAGEKLFF.

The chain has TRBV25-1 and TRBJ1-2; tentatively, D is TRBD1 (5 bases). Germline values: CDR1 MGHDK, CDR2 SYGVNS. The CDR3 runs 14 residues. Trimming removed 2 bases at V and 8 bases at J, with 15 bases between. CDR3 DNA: TGTGCCAGCAGTGAAACCCTCCCAGGGTACGGCTACACCTTC. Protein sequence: CASSETLPGYGYTF.

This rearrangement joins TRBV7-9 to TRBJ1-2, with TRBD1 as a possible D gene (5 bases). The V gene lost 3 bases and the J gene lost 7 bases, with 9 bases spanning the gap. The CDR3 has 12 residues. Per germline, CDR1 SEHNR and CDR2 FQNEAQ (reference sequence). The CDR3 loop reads CASSFGDSGYTF. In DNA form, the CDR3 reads TGTGCCAGCAGCTTCGGAGACAGTGGCTACACCTTC.

CDR3 bases: TGTGCCAGCAGCGTAGACTTACAGGGAAGTAGGGAGCAGTACTTC. This sequence encodes CASSVDLQGSREQYF. The V and J genes are TRBV9 and TRBJ2-7; tentatively, D is TRBD1 (6 bases). Germline CDR1 reads SGDLS; CDR2 reads YYNGEE. The V gene lost 0 bases and the J gene lost 7 bases, with 17 bases spanning the gap. This CDR3 region has 15 residues.

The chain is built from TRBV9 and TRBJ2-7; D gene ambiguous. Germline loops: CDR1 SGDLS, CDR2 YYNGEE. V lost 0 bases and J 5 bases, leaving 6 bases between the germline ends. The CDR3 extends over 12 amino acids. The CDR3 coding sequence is TGTGCCAGCAGCGTAGGAGGTGACGAGCAGTACTTC. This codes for CASSVGGDEQYF.

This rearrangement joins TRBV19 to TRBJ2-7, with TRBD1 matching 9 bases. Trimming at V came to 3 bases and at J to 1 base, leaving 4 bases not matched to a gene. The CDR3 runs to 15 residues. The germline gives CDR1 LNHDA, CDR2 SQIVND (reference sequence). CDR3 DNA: TGTGCCAGTAGTATTGGTGGACAGGGGTCCTACGAGCAGTACTTC. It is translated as CASSIGGQGSYEQYF.

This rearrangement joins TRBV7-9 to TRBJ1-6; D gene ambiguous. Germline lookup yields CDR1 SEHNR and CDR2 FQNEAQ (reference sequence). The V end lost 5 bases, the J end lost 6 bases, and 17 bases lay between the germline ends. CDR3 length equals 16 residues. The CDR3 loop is CASSPAGKQFNSPLHF. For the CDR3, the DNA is TGTGCCAGCAGCCCGGCGGGGAAGCAGTTTAATTCACCCCTCCACTTT. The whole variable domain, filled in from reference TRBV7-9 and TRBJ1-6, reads DTGVSQNPRHKITKRGQNVTFRCDPISEHNRLYWYRQTLGQGPEFLTYFQNEAQLEKSRLLSDRFSAERPKGSFSTLEIQRTEQGDSAMYLCASSPAGKQFNSPLHFGNGTRLTVT.

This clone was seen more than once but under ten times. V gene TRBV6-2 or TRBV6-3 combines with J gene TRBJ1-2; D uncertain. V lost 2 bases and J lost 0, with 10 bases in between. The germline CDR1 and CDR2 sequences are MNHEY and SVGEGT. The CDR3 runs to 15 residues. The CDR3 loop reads CASSYGSSANYGYTF. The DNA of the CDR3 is TGTGCCAGCAGTTACGGGAGCTCGGCTAACTATGGCTACACCTTC.

Here the CDR3 DNA reads TGCGCCAGCAGCAATCGAACAGGGAACTATGGCTACACCTTC. Protein: CASSNRTGNYGYTF. The J gene is TRBJ1-2, the V gene TRBV5-1, with a weak D call TRBD1 (6 bases). Per germline, CDR1 SGHRS and CDR2 YFSETQ. The CDR3 is 14 amino acids. V lost 4 bases and J lost 2, with 12 bases in between.

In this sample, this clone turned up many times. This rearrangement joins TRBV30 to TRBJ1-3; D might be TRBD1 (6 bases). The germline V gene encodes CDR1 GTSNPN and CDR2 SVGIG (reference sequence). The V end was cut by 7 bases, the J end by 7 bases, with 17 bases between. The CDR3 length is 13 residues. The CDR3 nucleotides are TGTGCCTTGTTAGCCGGGACACTTAACACCATATATTTT. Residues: CALLAGTLNTIYF.

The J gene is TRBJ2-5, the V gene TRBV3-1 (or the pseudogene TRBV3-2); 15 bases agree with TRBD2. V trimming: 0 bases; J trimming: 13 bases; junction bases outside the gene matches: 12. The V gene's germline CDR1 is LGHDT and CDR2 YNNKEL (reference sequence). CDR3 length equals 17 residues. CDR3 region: CASSQDWTSGGATGLYF. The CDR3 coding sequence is TGTGCCAGCAGCCAAGATTGGACTAGCGGGGGGGCTACCGGGCTGTACTTC.